One and the same sample provided the 7 T cell receptor beta chains below, sequenced in a study of cytomegalovirus exposure and HLA in healthy donors. Data came from immunoSEQ multiplex PCR; TCRdb stores just in-frame clones and leaves some out. The sample contains roughly 220,000 clones, 80% to 95% of which appear only once. Material for sequencing was PBMCs. The source is a woman younger than 30 in good health and CMV-seronegative.

This chain joins TRBV7-3 and TRBJ2-3, with D possibly being TRBD1 (5 bases). Germline V CDR1 and CDR2: SGHTA, FQGTGA. Trimming pared 2 bases from V and 4 bases from J, leaving 16 bases between. The CDR3 runs to 16 residues. Here the CDR3 reads CASSLGAAPQSDTQYF. CDR3 in DNA: TGTGCCAGCAGCTTAGGGGCGGCCCCCCAATCAGATACGCAGTATTTT.

The chain combines TRBV7-3 with TRBJ2-1, with TRBD2 identical over 8 bases. V lost 6 bases, J lost 7 bases, and 14 bases stayed unmatched. CDR3 length equals 16 residues. Germline assignment: CDR1 SGHTA and CDR2 FQGTGA. The CDR3 DNA follows: TGTGCCAGCAGTTATAGAACCGGGACTAGTGTGAATGAGCAGTTCTTC. This codes for CASSYRTGTSVNEQFF.

The chain joins TRBV5-1 to TRBJ1-2; 10 bases map to TRBD1. Per germline, CDR1 SGHRS and CDR2 YFSETQ. The CDR3 is 13 amino acids. The V and J ends lost 7 bases and 6 bases, in that order; junction bases with no gene match: 6. In nucleotides, the CDR3 is TGCGCCAGCCCCCAGACAGGGGGCGATGGCTACACCTTC. It encodes CASPQTGGDGYTF.

This rearrangement joins TRBV11-2 to TRBJ1-2; 8 bases are a match to TRBD1. The CDR3 covers 13 residues. V was pared by 5 bases and J by 7 bases, with 6 bases of the junction left unmatched. CDR1 SGHAT and CDR2 FQNNGV come from the germline V gene. In DNA, the CDR3 is TGTGCCAGCAGCCCAGGGACAGGCTCTGGCTACACCTTC. Its translation: CASSPGTGSGYTF.

The chain combines TRBV11-2 with TRBJ2-1, with 9 bases identical to TRBD2. V gave up 4 bases and J gave up 7 bases; unmatched junction bases: 11. The germline V gene has CDR1 SGHAT and CDR2 FQNNGV. This CDR3 has 16 residues. CDR3 protein: CASSYPRGRAINEQFF. The CDR3 DNA is TGTGCCAGCAGCTACCCGCGCGGGAGGGCAATAAATGAGCAGTTCTTC. Combining the CDR3 with reference TRBV11-2 and TRBJ2-1 gives the whole variable domain EAGVAQSPRYKIIEKRQSVAFWCNPISGHATLYWYQQILGQGPKLLIQFQNNGVVDDSQLPKDRFSAERLKGVDSTLKIQPAKLEDSAVYLCASSYPRGRAINEQFFGPGTRLTVL.

Concerning this clone itself: This specimen includes other DNA sequences encoding the same CDR3. This chain connects TRBV6-1 to TRBJ1-5; 8 nucleotides line up with TRBD1. The trim removed 6 bases at V and 1 base at J, leaving 2 bases unmatched. CDR1 MNHNS and CDR2 SASEGT come from the germline V gene. The CDR3 covers 14 residues. The CDR3, as DNA: TGTGCCAGCAGACGGACAGGGAGCAATCAGCCCCAGCATTTT. Protein sequence: CASRRTGSNQPQHF.

This clone was seen just once. The chain is built from TRBV4-1 and TRBJ1-3; TRBD1 matches at 9 bases. CDR3 length equals 14 residues. Per the germline V gene, CDR1 is MGHRA and CDR2 is YSYEKL. The V and J ends lost 0 bases and 13 bases, in that order; junction bases with no gene match: 7. CDR3 nucleotides: TGCGCCAGCAGCCAAGATCGGGGACAGGGTCGGATATATTTT. This codes for CASSQDRGQGRIYF.